This T cell receptor (beta chain) was found in a study of CD8 T cells in ankylosing spondylitis. TCRdb passed the 5' RACE reads through MiXCR, listing each CDR3 protein once. The sample records about 150,000 distinct CDR3 sequences, about 7% being singletons. Germline CDR1 is SQVTM and CDR2 is ANQGSEA. V lost 4 bases, J lost 4 bases, and 7 bases lay in between. The CDR3 is 12 amino acids. This clonotype was found many times. Its matching antigen is unknown. Regarding the study as a whole: Disease-associated clonotypes exhibited CD8+ identity and were relatively infrequent in peripheral blood.

This receptor was obtained from a female donor with ankylosing spondylitis or in good health (not recorded which). The chain links TRBV29-1 to TRBJ1-4, with D hard to call. Sequences were obtained from blood, either unsorted or a sorted T cell fraction (not recorded which). This CDR3 reads CSVGLSNEKLFF. The CDR3 DNA sequence: TGCAGCGTTGGACTTAGTAATGAAAAACTGTTTTTT.